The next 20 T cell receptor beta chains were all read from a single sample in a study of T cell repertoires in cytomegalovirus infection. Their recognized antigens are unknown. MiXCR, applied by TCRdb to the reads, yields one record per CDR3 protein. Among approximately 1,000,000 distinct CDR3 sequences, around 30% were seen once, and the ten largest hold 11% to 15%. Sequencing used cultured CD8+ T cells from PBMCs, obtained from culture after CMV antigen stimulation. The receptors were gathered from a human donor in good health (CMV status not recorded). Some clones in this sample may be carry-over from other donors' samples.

CDR3 in amino acids: CASSRLDSRFNEQFF. CDR3 coding DNA: TGTGCCAGTAGTAGGCTAGATTCCCGGTTCAATGAGCAGTTCTTC. This chain links TRBV19 with TRBJ2-1; D gene uncertain. Germline V gene lookup returns CDR1 LNHDA and CDR2 SQIVND (reference sequence). Deletions cut 4 bases from V and 6 bases from J, with 16 bases between. The CDR3 has 15 residues.

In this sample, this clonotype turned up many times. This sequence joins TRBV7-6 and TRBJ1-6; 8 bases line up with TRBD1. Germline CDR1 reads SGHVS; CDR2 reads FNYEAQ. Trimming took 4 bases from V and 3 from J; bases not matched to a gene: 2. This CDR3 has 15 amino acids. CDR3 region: CASSYDRGYNSPLHF. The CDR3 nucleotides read TGTGCCAGCAGCTACGACAGGGGCTATAATTCACCCCTCCACTTT.

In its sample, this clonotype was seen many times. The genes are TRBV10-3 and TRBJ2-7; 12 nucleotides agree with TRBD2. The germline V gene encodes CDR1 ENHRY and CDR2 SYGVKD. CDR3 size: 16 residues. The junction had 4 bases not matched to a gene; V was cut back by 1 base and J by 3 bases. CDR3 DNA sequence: TGTGCCATCAGTGAGTACGAGACTAGCGGGGGCTACGAGCAGTACTTC. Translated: CAISEYETSGGYEQYF.

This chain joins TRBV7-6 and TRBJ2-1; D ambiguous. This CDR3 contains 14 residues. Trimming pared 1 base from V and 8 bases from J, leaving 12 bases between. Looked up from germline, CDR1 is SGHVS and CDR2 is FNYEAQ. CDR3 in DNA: TGTGCCAGCAGCTTAGAGATCACGGGCGATGAGCAGTTCTTC. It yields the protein CASSLEITGDEQFF.

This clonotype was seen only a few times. The CDR3 spells CASSQGTGWKTQYF. The CDR3 DNA follows: TGCGCCAGCAGCCAAGGGACAGGGTGGAAGACCCAGTACTTC. V is TRBV4-3 and J is TRBJ2-5; TRBD1 matches 8 bases. The CDR3 sequence is 14 residues long. Germline CDR1 is LGHNA and CDR2 is YSLEER. With 1 base clipped from V and 6 bases from J, the junction kept 4 bases outside the gene matches.

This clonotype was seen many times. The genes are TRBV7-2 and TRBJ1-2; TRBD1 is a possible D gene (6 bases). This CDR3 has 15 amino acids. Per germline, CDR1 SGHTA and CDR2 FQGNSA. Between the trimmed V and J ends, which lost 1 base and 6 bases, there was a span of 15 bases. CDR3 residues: CASSLVGLSGDGYTF. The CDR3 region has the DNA TGTGCCAGCAGCTTAGTCGGTTTGTCAGGGGATGGCTACACCTTC.

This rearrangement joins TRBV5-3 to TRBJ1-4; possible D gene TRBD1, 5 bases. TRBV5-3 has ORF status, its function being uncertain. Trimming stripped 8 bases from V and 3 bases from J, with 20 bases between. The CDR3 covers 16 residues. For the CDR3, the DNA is TGTGCCAGCAGTACGCCAACTCAGGGCGCTAATGAAAAACTGTTTTTT. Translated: CASSTPTQGANEKLFF.

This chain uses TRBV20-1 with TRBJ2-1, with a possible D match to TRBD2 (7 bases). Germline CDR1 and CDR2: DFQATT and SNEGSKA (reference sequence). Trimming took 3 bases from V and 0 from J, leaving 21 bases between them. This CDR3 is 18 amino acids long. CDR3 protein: CSASPHERRGASYNEQFF. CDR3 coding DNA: TGCAGTGCTAGTCCTCATGAACGACGGGGGGCCTCCTACAATGAGCAGTTCTTC.

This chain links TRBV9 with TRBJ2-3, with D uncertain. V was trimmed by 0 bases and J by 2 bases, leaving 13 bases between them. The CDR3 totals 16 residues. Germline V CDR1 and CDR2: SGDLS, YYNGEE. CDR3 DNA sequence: TGTGCCAGCAGCGTAGAAGACTTATCCCCCACAGATACGCAGTATTTT. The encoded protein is CASSVEDLSPTDTQYF.

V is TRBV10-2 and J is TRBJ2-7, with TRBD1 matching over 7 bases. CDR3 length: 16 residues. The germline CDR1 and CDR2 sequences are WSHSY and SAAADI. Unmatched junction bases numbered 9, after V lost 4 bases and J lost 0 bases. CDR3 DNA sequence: TGCGCCAGCAGTGGGCAACAGGGGCCCACCTCCTACGAGCAGTACGTC. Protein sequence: CASSGQQGPTSYEQYV.

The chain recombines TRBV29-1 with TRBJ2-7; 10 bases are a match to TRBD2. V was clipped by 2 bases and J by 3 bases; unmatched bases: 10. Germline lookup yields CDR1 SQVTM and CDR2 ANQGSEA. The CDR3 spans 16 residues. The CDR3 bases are TGCAGCGTTGAACTAGCGGGGGTGCTAATAGGCTACGAGCAGTACGTC. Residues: CSVELAGVLIGYEQYV.

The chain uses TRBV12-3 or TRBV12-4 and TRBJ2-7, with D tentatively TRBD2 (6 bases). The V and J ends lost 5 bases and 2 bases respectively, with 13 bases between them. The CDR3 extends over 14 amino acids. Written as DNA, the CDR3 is TGTGCCAGCAGTCCCGCGGGGAGCGCCTACGAGCAGTACGTC. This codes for CASSPAGSAYEQYV.

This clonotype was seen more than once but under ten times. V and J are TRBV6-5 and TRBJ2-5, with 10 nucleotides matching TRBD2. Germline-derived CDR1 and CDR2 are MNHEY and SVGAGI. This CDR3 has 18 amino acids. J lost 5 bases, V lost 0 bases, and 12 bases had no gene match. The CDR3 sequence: CASSYSSASGGARETQYF. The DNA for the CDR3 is TGTGCCAGCAGTTACTCGAGTGCTAGCGGGGGAGCGCGGGAGACCCAGTACTTC.

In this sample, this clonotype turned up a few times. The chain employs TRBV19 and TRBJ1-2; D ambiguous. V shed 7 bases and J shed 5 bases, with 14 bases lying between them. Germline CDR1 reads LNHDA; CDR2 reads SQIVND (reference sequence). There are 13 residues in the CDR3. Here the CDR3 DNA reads TGTGCCAGTACTGGCACAAGAAGGTATGGCTACACCTTC. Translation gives CASTGTRRYGYTF.

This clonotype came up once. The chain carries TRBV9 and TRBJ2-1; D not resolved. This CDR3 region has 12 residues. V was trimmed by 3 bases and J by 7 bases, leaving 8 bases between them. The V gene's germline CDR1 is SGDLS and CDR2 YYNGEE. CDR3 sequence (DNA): TGTGCCAGCAGCGCCTCCGTGAATGAGCAGTTCTTC. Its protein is CASSASVNEQFF. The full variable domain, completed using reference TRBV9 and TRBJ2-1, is DSGVTQTPKHLITATGQRVTLRCSPRSGDLSVYWYQQSLDQGLQFLIQYYNGEERAKGNILERFSAQQFPDLHSELNLSSLELGDSALYFCASSASVNEQFFGPGTRLTVL.

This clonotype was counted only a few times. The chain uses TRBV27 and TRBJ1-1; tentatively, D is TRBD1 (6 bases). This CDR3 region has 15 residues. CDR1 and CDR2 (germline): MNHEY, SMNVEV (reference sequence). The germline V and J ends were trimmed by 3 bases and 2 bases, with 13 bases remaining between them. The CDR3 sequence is CASSLGTGYNTEAFF. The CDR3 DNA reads TGTGCCAGCAGTTTGGGTACAGGGTATAACACTGAAGCTTTCTTT.

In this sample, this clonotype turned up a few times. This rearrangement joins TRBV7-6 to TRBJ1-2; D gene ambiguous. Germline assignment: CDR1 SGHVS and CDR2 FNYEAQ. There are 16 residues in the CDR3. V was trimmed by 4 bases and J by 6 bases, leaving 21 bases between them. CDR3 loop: CASSSRALSSLDGYTF. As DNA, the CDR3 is TGTGCCAGCAGCTCGAGAGCTCTATCATCCCTAGATGGCTACACCTTC.

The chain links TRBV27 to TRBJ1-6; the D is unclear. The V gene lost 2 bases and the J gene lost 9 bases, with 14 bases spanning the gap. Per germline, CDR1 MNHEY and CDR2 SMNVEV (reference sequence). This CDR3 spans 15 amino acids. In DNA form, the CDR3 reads TGTGCCAGCAGTTTAACTGCGGGAGTGGGTTCACCCCTCCACTTT. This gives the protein CASSLTAGVGSPLHF.

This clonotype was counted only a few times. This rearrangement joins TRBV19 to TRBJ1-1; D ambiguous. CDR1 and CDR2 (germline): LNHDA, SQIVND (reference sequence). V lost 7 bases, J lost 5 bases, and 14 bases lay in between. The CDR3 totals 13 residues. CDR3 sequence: CASISRGGTEAFF. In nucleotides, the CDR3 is TGTGCCAGTATCTCCAGAGGAGGGACTGAAGCTTTCTTT.

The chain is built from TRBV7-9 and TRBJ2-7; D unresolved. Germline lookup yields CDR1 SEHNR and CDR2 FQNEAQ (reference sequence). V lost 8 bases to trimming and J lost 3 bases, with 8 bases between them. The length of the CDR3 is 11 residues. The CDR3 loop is CASLSGYEQYF. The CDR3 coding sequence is TGTGCCAGCTTGTCAGGCTACGAGCAGTACTTC.